These T cell receptor beta chains were read from a single sample in a study of T-cell memory formation after mild COVID-19. A single record per CDR3 protein comes from TCRdb applying MiXCR to the 5' RACE reads. The sample lists about 200,000 distinct CDR3 sequences, 15% to 20% occurring once. The material sequenced was PBMCs or a T cell subset sorted from them (not recorded which). Receptor source: an adult woman who had mild COVID-19 (a few samples of this study predate the infection). Cell type and time point are not known. CDR3s include the opening cysteine and the closing phenylalanine or tryptophan. Each record gives: D gene, V gene, clone size, J gene, CDR3 DNA, CDR3 protein. D genes are given only for firm matches. For some rows the clone size is stated as once, few or many, or as a class when expanded; others skip it.

D: -; V: TRBV18; size: -; J: TRBJ1-2; DNA: TGTGCCAGCTCACCTCTTCCCTCCGGACAGCTACAAAGCCCTGGGGGTGGCTACACCTTC; CDR3: CASSPLPSGQLQSPGGGYTF
D: -; V: TRBV2; size: -; J: TRBJ2-1; DNA: TGTGCCAGCAGTGGCCAGGGCCAGAGCTCCTACAATGAGCAGTTCTTC; CDR3: CASSGQGQSSYNEQFF
D: TRBD2; V: TRBV6-1; size: -; J: TRBJ2-6; DNA: TGTGCCAGCAGTGATCGGGGGAGGGTAGCGGGGGCCAACGTCCTGACTTTC; CDR3: CASSDRGRVAGANVLTF
D: -; V: TRBV7-3; size: few; J: TRBJ2-7; DNA: TGTGCCAGCAGCGCCCGGGCCACATACGAGCAGTACTTC; CDR3: CASSARATYEQYF
D: TRBD1; V: TRBV12-3/TRBV12-4; size: few; J: TRBJ2-2; DNA: TGTGCCAGCGTACCTCAGGGGGCAACCGGGGAGCTGTTTTTT; CDR3: CASVPQGATGELFF
D: -; V: TRBV29-1; size: few; J: TRBJ2-4; DNA: TGCAGCGTTGGAATGGGGGGAGCCAAAAACATTCAGTACTTC; CDR3: CSVGMGGAKNIQYF
D: TRBD2; V: TRBV6-5; size: few; J: TRBJ2-1; DNA: TGTGCCAGCAGTTACTCCTGGGGGACTAGCGGGAGGTATGAGCAGTTCTTC; CDR3: CASSYSWGTSGRYEQFF
D: TRBD2; V: TRBV5-1; size: -; J: TRBJ2-5; DNA: TGCGCCAGCAGCTTGACTAGCGGGGAAGAGACCCAGTACTTC; CDR3: CASSLTSGEETQYF
D: -; V: TRBV12-3/TRBV12-4; size: -; J: TRBJ1-5; DNA: TGTGCCAGCAGTTTAGGGGGGTTTGGTCAGCCCCAGCATTTT; CDR3: CASSLGGFGQPQHF
D: TRBD1; V: TRBV23-1; size: few; J: TRBJ2-1; DNA: TGCGCCAGCAGTCAGGTCCAGGGGGTTGAAACTGAGCAGTTCTTC; CDR3: CASSQVQGVETEQFF
D: -; V: TRBV14; size: few; J: TRBJ2-5; DNA: TGTGCCAGCAGCCGGTCAAGTTTTCGAGAGACCCAGTACTTC; CDR3: CASSRSSFRETQYF
D: -; V: TRBV11-2; size: -; J: TRBJ2-1; DNA: TGTGCCAGCAGCTCCAGGGGATCCTACAATGAGCAGTTCTTC; CDR3: CASSSRGSYNEQFF
D: -; V: TRBV7-3; size: few; J: TRBJ2-7; DNA: TGTGCCAGCAGCTTAACCGCCTTGGGCGAGCAGTACTTC; CDR3: CASSLTALGEQYF
D: -; V: TRBV20-1; size: -; J: TRBJ2-2; DNA: TGCAGTGCTAGGAGTCCCAGGGAGCTGTTTTTT; CDR3: CSARSPRELFF
D: -; V: TRBV6-5; size: few; J: TRBJ1-1; DNA: TGTGCCAGCAGTTACTCGGAAAGGGTGAACACTGAAGCTTTCTTT; CDR3: CASSYSERVNTEAFF
D: -; V: TRBV5-1; size: many; J: TRBJ2-3; DNA: TGCGCCAGCACCCTCTTATGGGGCTCTCTAGATACGCAGTATTTT; CDR3: CASTLLWGSLDTQYF
D: -; V: TRBV18; size: many; J: TRBJ2-7; DNA: TGTGCCAGCTCACAGCAACCCTACGAGCAGTACTTC; CDR3: CASSQQPYEQYF
D: TRBD2; V: TRBV3-1; size: once; J: TRBJ2-7; DNA: TGTGCCAGCAGCCCCGGACTAGCGGGGGCGAGGGAGCAGTACTTC; CDR3: CASSPGLAGAREQYF
D: -; V: TRBV19; size: -; J: TRBJ1-1; DNA: TGTGCCAGTAGTATTCCGCTCAAGGGGTTGAACACTGAAGCTTTCTTT; CDR3: CASSIPLKGLNTEAFF
D: -; V: TRBV30; size: -; J: TRBJ1-2; DNA: TGTGCCTGGAAGAGTATTGGAGGGCATTTGGGTGGCTACTCCTTC; CDR3: CAWKSIGGHLGGYSF
D: TRBD1; V: TRBV5-1; size: -; J: TRBJ1-5; DNA: TGCGCCAGCAGCCAGGGGGGGACTAGCAATCAGCCCCAGCATTTT; CDR3: CASSQGGTSNQPQHF
D: TRBD1; V: TRBV29-1; size: few; J: TRBJ2-7; DNA: TGCAGCGTGGGCCGGGACAGGGGTTACTACGAGCAGTACTTC; CDR3: CSVGRDRGYYEQYF
D: -; V: TRBV7-3; size: few; J: TRBJ2-3; DNA: TGTGCCAGCAGCATACAGGGATCGACGCAGTATTTT; CDR3: CASSIQGSTQYF
D: -; V: TRBV7-3; size: few; J: TRBJ1-3; DNA: TGTGCCAGCAGCACGGGTGGCTCTGGAAACACCATATATTTT; CDR3: CASSTGGSGNTIYF
D: -; V: TRBV7-2; size: -; J: TRBJ1-4; DNA: TGTGCCAGCAGCATCAACAGGGCTGTCGGAAAACTGTTTTTT; CDR3: CASSINRAVGKLFF
D: -; V: TRBV19; size: -; J: TRBJ2-1; DNA: TGTGCCAGTAGTATCTGGGGCGGTGAGCAGTTCTTC; CDR3: CASSIWGGEQFF
D: TRBD1; V: TRBV29-1; size: -; J: TRBJ2-7; DNA: TGCAGCGTTTTAGGGACAGATCCCTACGAGCAGTACTTC; CDR3: CSVLGTDPYEQYF
D: -; V: TRBV7-9; size: few; J: TRBJ1-1; DNA: TGTGCCAGCAGCTTAGAGGGCAGGGTCCGGGCTTTCTTT; CDR3: CASSLEGRVRAFF
D: -; V: TRBV29-1; size: -; J: TRBJ2-5; DNA: TGCAGCGTCGGAGAAGGGGTAGGGGTGGCCCAGTACTTC; CDR3: CSVGEGVGVAQYF
D: -; V: TRBV20-1; size: -; J: TRBJ1-3; DNA: TGCAGTGCTAGAGACCCCTCAGCTGGAAACACCATATATTTT; CDR3: CSARDPSAGNTIYF
D: TRBD1; V: TRBV7-2; size: many; J: TRBJ1-2; DNA: TGTGCCAGCAGCGACCGACAGGGGGCGCGGGGCTACACCTTC; CDR3: CASSDRQGARGYTF
D: TRBD2; V: TRBV6-5; size: -; J: TRBJ2-7; DNA: TGTGCCAGCACAACGGGGGGGAGGCCCTACGAGCAGTACTTC; CDR3: CASTTGGRPYEQYF
D: TRBD1; V: TRBV3-1; size: few; J: TRBJ2-2; DNA: TGTGCCAGCAGCCAAGCTAGGACAGGGCAAACCGGGGAGCTGTTTTTT; CDR3: CASSQARTGQTGELFF
D: TRBD2; V: TRBV12-3/TRBV12-4; size: few; J: TRBJ2-3; DNA: TGTGCCAGCAGTCCAGGACTAGCGACTAGCACAGATACGCAGTATTTT; CDR3: CASSPGLATSTDTQYF
D: -; V: TRBV27; size: medium-sized; J: TRBJ2-5; DNA: TGTGCCAGCAGTGTCTACACTAGGGGGGAGACCCAGTACTTC; CDR3: CASSVYTRGETQYF
D: -; V: TRBV20-1; size: -; J: TRBJ2-5; DNA: TGCAGTGCCACCCAAGAGACCCAGTACTTC; CDR3: CSATQETQYF
D: -; V: TRBV4-2; size: -; J: TRBJ2-2; DNA: TGTGCCAGCAGCCCGACGAGTAAGGCAGGGGACACCGGGGAGCTGTTTTTT; CDR3: CASSPTSKAGDTGELFF
D: -; V: TRBV20-1; size: many; J: TRBJ2-3; DNA: TGCAGTGCTGCCCGGACCACCCGCGATACGCAGTATTTT; CDR3: CSAARTTRDTQYF
D: -; V: TRBV7-9; size: many; J: TRBJ2-5; DNA: TGTGCCAGCAGATCCCTAGAGACCCAGTACTTC; CDR3: CASRSLETQYF
D: TRBD1; V: TRBV4-2; size: few; J: TRBJ1-1; DNA: TGTGCCAGCAGCCAAGATGTACAGGGGGCAGCTGAAGCTTTCTTT; CDR3: CASSQDVQGAAEAFF
D: -; V: TRBV12-3/TRBV12-4; size: few; J: TRBJ1-1; DNA: TGTGCCAGCAGAAACCGGGAGAACACTGAAGCTTTCTTT; CDR3: CASRNRENTEAFF
D: TRBD2; V: TRBV20-1; size: -; J: TRBJ2-3; DNA: TGCAGTGCTAGTGGACTAGCGGGACGCACAGATACGCAGTATTTT; CDR3: CSASGLAGRTDTQYF
D: TRBD2; V: TRBV5-1; size: many; J: TRBJ2-1; DNA: TGCGCCAGCAGCTTGCCCCCGGGACTAGCGGATACCCGCGAGCAGTTCTTC; CDR3: CASSLPPGLADTREQFF
D: -; V: TRBV20-1; size: -; J: TRBJ1-4; DNA: TGCAGTGCTAGAGATGGAAGGGTTACTAATGAAAAACTGTTTTTT; CDR3: CSARDGRVTNEKLFF
D: TRBD1; V: TRBV4-3; size: few; J: TRBJ1-2; DNA: TGCGCCAGCAGCCTGCAGGGGGGAATAACCGATGGCTACACCTTC; CDR3: CASSLQGGITDGYTF
D: -; V: TRBV5-5; size: few; J: TRBJ1-2; DNA: TGTGCCAGCAGCTTGGATCCCGGGCAGACCAGCTATGGCTACACCTTC; CDR3: CASSLDPGQTSYGYTF
D: -; V: TRBV12-3/TRBV12-4; size: -; J: TRBJ1-1; DNA: TGTGCCAGCAGTTCTCGTATGAACACTGAAGCTTTCTTT; CDR3: CASSSRMNTEAFF
D: -; V: TRBV20-1; size: -; J: TRBJ1-4; DNA: TGCAGTGCTCGACGGACAGCAACTAATGAAAAACTGTTTTTT; CDR3: CSARRTATNEKLFF
D: TRBD1; V: TRBV7-2; size: few; J: TRBJ2-4; DNA: TGTGCCAGCAGCTTACAAGGGGGCTTAGCCAAAAACATTCAGTACTTC; CDR3: CASSLQGGLAKNIQYF
D: -; V: TRBV5-6; size: -; J: TRBJ2-6; DNA: TGTGCCAGCAGCTTGGGGAGCTCTGGGGCCAACGTCCTGACTTTC; CDR3: CASSLGSSGANVLTF
D: TRBD1; V: TRBV7-8; size: few; J: TRBJ2-1; DNA: TGTGCCAGCAGCTTAGGAAGGACAGGGGAGCAGTTCTTC; CDR3: CASSLGRTGEQFF
D: TRBD1; V: TRBV11-2; size: -; J: TRBJ2-7; DNA: TGTGCCAGCAGGGCAACAGGGGTCTCCTACGAGCAGTACTTC; CDR3: CASRATGVSYEQYF